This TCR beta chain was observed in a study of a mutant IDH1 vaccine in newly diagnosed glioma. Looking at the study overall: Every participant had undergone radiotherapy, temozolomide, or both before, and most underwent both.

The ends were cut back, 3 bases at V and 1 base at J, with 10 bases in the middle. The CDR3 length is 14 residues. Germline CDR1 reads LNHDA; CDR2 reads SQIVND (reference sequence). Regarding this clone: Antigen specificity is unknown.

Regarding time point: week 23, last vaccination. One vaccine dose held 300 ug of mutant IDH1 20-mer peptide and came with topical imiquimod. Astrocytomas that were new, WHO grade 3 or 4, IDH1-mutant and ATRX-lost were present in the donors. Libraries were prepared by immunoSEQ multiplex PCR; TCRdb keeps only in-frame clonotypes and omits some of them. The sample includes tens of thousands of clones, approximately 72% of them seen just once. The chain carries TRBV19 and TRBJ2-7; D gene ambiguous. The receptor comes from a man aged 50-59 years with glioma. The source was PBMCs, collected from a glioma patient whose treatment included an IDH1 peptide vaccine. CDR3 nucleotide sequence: TGTGCCAGTAGTATCCAAGGACCTTCCTACGAGCAGTACTTC. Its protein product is CASSIQGPSYEQYF.